This TCR beta chain was profiled in a study of T-cell memory formation after mild COVID-19 (dated by TCRdb to the early 2020s). A note on the overall study: TCR sequence clusters from the two donors were found to be largely donor specific. T-cell clones expanding and contracting after mild COVID-19 in a couple of donors were tracked by longitudinal TCRalpha and TCRbeta repertoire sequencing. Two young, previously healthy adult volunteers, one female and one male, were included in the cohort.

This clonotype was counted at least ten times. The antigen it recognizes is unknown. No per-base quality is available; no much larger clone lies one base away. The cysteine opens and the phenylalanine closes a CDR3 of 14 amino acids. The read is trimmed to its CDR3 DNA, 42 bases read in frame from base 1. V has 5 bases trimmed and J has 5 bases trimmed; junction bases matching no gene number 10. Looking up the germline V gene yields CDR1 SGDLS and CDR2 YYNGEE. Ficoll-Paque density gradient centrifugation was used to isolate PBMCs. Points the paper makes about the study in general: Whether the second-wave clones peaking on day 37 were SARS-CoV-2 specific was not confirmed. Contracting CD4+ clones appeared mostly in the CM and EM memory subsets, whereas CD8+ clones were enriched in EMRA. Clones that contracted from day 15 to 85 showed balanced CD4/CD8 phenotypes, whereas a second wave of clones that expanded from day 15 to 37 leaned towards CD4+. Only two mild cases were covered by the study, and larger cohorts that include severe cases with pre-infection samples were considered necessary. Some responding clones were found in pre-infection memory, which suggests that pre-existing cross-reactive memory T cells took part in the SARS-CoV-2 response.

Sequencing relied on an Illumina NovaSeq 6000. Using 5'RACE with constant-segment primers, TCRalpha and TCRbeta cDNA libraries were constructed, with sample barcodes and unique molecular identifiers added in the process. Trizol reagent was used to extract RNA from every sample. Libraries were amplified in two PCR steps, with a second sample barcode and Illumina TruSeq adapters added in the second step. The libraries were sequenced on an Illumina NovaSeq using 2 x 150 bp paired-end reads. The study's processing was this. Demultiplexing of reads and collapsing into UMI-guided consensus sequences were performed with migec v1.2.7. Using mixcr v2.1.11, UMI consensuses were aligned to TRA and TRB V and J templates and then assembled into clonotypes. A clonotype was counted as expanded or contracted only when both edgeR and NoisET called the clonotype significant, with the noise models trained on biological replicates. For edgeR calls, the cutoffs were a false discovery rate-adjusted p below 0.01 and a log2 fold-change threshold of 1. As an exploratory analysis of dynamics, max-normalized trajectories of the 1000 most abundant clonotypes were examined by PCA with hierarchical clustering. Separately sequenced CD4+ and CD8+ repertoires were used to assign a CD4 or CD8 phenotype to each responding clone. TCRdb redid the processing of the public reads, applying fastp at Q25 and MiXCR, and retained in-frame beta chains. Each CDR3 protein appears once, grouped with its most common genes and DNA. V and J calls and clone size were set by TCRdb, not the authors. This sample has fewer than 650,000 distinct CDR3 sequences in its table, and roughly 22% of those were observed once. The top ten hold about 8.7% of the sample.

Specimen: PBMCs or a T cell subset sorted from them (not recorded which). The rearrangement combines TRBV9 with TRBJ2-7, with TRBD2 matching 7 junction bases. This TCR came from an adult woman who had mild COVID-19 (a few samples of this study predate the infection). The sample titles of this study are shuffled in the database, so cell type and time point are left out; the donor was told from shared clones. The DNA is TGTGCCAGCAGTCCCACTAGCGTTATAAACGAGCAGTACTTC. It codes for CASSPTSVINEQYF. With the rest looked up from the reference TRBV9 and TRBJ2-7 genes rather than sequenced, the full variable domain is DSGVTQTPKHLITATGQRVTLRCSPRSGDLSVYWYQQSLDQGLQFLIQYYNGEERAKGNILERFSAQQFPDLHSELNLSSLELGDSALYFCASSPTSVINEQYFGPGTRLTVT.